The clone carrying this TCR beta chain has at least ten counts. This entry belongs to a study of blood T cells in healthy people across ages. Germline V CDR1 and CDR2: SGHDT, YYEEEE. Trimming removed 7 bases from V and 5 bases from J; junction bases left unmatched: 10. The CDR3 extends over 15 amino acids. For the second PCR, which ran for about 6 to 11 cycles, a sample-barcoded 5' primer and a J-beta primer mix were used. A single record per CDR3 protein comes from TCRdb applying MiXCR to the 5' RACE reads. Of just under 550,000 distinct CDR3 sequences listed, 24% are singletons. The data also belong to a second study, concerning T cells of mothers and their children. That paper adds: Maternal samples each gave over 8.5 million TCR beta CDR3 reads, and child samples 3 million to 3.5 million each.

The sequence was collected from a boy under 18 in good health. The sequencing sample was made of blood. The chain recombines TRBV5-6 with TRBJ2-1, with 9 nucleotides matching TRBD1. The CDR3 loop is CASVKQGAGHNEQFF. The CDR3, as DNA: TGTGCCAGCGTTAAACAGGGGGCGGGTCACAATGAGCAGTTCTTC.